Below, 3 T cell receptor beta chains from the same sample are listed, as sequenced in a study of T-cell reconstitution after alpha-beta-depleted transplantation in children. Unique molecular identifiers were incorporated during preparation of the TCRbeta library. TCRdb re-analysed the PCR reads in MiXCR, keeping a single row per CDR3 protein. Among a few hundred thousand distinct CDR3 sequences listed, around 10% were seen once. The sequencing used peripheral blood, collected 180 days after TCRalphabeta/CD19-depleted stem cell transplant. All receptors derive from a male patient aged 2-10 years who had a stem cell transplant for chronic granulomatous disease, so the T cells may come from the graft donor.

The table lists this clonotype with many counts. The chain employs TRBV10-2 and TRBJ2-1; D possibly corresponds to TRBD2 (6 bases). Trimming removed 10 bases at V and 0 bases at J, with 13 bases between. The CDR3 spans 14 residues. Germline CDR1 and CDR2: WSHSY and SAAADI. The CDR3 sequence: CATFSGDSYNEQFF. DNA for the CDR3: TGCGCCACCTTTAGCGGAGACTCCTACAATGAGCAGTTCTTC.

This clonotype was counted at least ten times. The chain links TRBV29-1 to TRBJ1-1; no clear D. Per the germline V gene, CDR1 is SQVTM and CDR2 is ANQGSEA. Trimming removed 1 base from V and 0 bases from J, with 3 bases in between. The CDR3 is 12 residues long. The CDR3 here is CSVEAMNTEAFF. CDR3 nucleotides: TGCAGCGTTGAAGCCATGAACACTGAAGCTTTCTTT.

Ten or more counts support this clonotype. The V and J genes are TRBV3-1 and TRBJ2-1, with no clear D. The CDR3 spans 12 residues. Germline CDR1 LGHDT, CDR2 YNNKEL (reference sequence). V was trimmed by 2 bases and J by 8 bases, leaving 7 bases between them. In DNA, the CDR3 is TGTGCCAGCAGCCAAATGGGCTATGAGCAGTTCTTC. This codes for CASSQMGYEQFF.